These 15 T cell receptor beta chains were all obtained from the same sample, sequenced in a study of T cell responses to AZD1222 COVID-19 vaccine. Profiling relied on immunoSEQ multiplex PCR, and the TCRdb table lists in-frame clones only, not all of them. Of 110,000 or so clones listed, 80% to 90% are singletons. This specimen was peripheral blood, taken on day 0 of AZD1222 vaccination. These receptor sequences come from an adult in good health.

The rearrangement joins TRBV5-1 to TRBJ2-2, with 12 nucleotides matching TRBD2. J lost 3 bases, V lost 7 bases, and 1 base had no gene match. Germline V lookup: CDR1 SGHRS, CDR2 YFSETQ. The CDR3 is made up of 14 amino acids. The CDR3 reads CASGTSGYTGELFF. CDR3 DNA sequence: TGCGCCAGCGGGACTAGCGGGTACACCGGGGAGCTGTTTTTT.

The chain recombines TRBV7-2 with TRBJ1-2; weak D call: TRBD1 (5 bases). CDR3 size: 12 residues. Germline V gene sequence: CDR1 SGHTA, CDR2 FQGNSA. V was clipped by 2 bases and J by 5 bases, with 6 bases between them. The CDR3 coding sequence is TGTGCCAGCAGCTTATCAGGGTATGGCTACACCTTC. Protein sequence: CASSLSGYGYTF.

This clone was detected only once. The V and J genes are TRBV7-9 and TRBJ1-5, with a weak D call TRBD1 (6 bases). The CDR3 contains 15 residues. The germline V gene has CDR1 SEHNR and CDR2 FQNEAQ (reference sequence). Deletions cut 5 bases from V and 4 bases from J, with 15 bases between. The CDR3, as DNA: TGTGCCAGCAGCCCACTGACAGGTCGAAATCAGCCCCAGCATTTT. Amino acid sequence: CASSPLTGRNQPQHF. Together with reference TRBV7-9 and TRBJ1-5, the CDR3 gives the full variable domain: DTGVSQNPRHKITKRGQNVTFRCDPISEHNRLYWYRQTLGQGPEFLTYFQNEAQLEKSRLLSDRFSAERPKGSFSTLEIQRTEQGDSAMYLCASSPLTGRNQPQHFGDGTRLSIL.

This rearrangement joins TRBV6-2 or TRBV6-3 to TRBJ2-7; tentatively, D is TRBD1 (5 bases). Germline lookup yields CDR1 MNHEY and CDR2 SVGEGT. Trimming removed 1 base at V and 2 bases at J, with 12 bases between. This CDR3 has 15 amino acids. CDR3 bases: TGTGCCAGCAGTTACTTTGGCAGGGCGACCTACGAGCAGTACTTC. The encoded protein is CASSYFGRATYEQYF.

This clone was counted once. The J gene is TRBJ2-7, the V gene TRBV6-5, with TRBD1 as a possible D gene (6 bases). The CDR3 contains 14 residues. Germline V gene sequence: CDR1 MNHEY, CDR2 SVGAGI. The V gene lost 6 bases and the J gene lost 2 bases, with 14 bases spanning the gap. This chain's CDR3 is CASSSQDRTYEQYF. For the CDR3, the DNA is TGTGCCAGCAGCTCCCAGGACAGAACCTACGAGCAGTACTTC.

CDR3 nucleotide sequence: TGTGCCAGCAGTTCCCTAAGATCGGACAGGAATTTTGCTTTCTTT. Residues: CASSSLRSDRNFAFF. The chain joins TRBV6-5 to TRBJ1-1; 7 nucleotides agree with TRBD1. Germline loops: CDR1 MNHEY, CDR2 SVGAGI. With 4 bases clipped from V and 11 bases from J, the junction kept 16 bases outside the gene matches. The CDR3 length is 15 residues.

This sequence joins TRBV2 and TRBJ2-1, with TRBD1 matching over 7 bases. CDR1 and CDR2 (germline): SNHLY, FYNNEI. The V and J ends lost 5 bases and 6 bases, in that order; junction bases with no gene match: 10. The CDR3 length is 15 residues. In DNA, the CDR3 is TGTGCCAGCAGTCCAAGTGGGGACAGTACCAATGAGCAGTTCTTC. Translated: CASSPSGDSTNEQFF.

The chain is built from TRBV4-1 and TRBJ2-3; 11 nucleotides match TRBD2. Losses at the gene ends were 0 bases for V and 4 bases for J; bases not matched to a gene: 6. There are 17 residues in the CDR3. The germline gives CDR1 MGHRA, CDR2 YSYEKL. In DNA form, the CDR3 reads TGCGCCAGCAGCCAAGATTTAGCGGGGGGGCTTGCAGATACGCAGTATTTT. This codes for CASSQDLAGGLADTQYF.

This clone has just one count. The gene calls are TRBV5-6 and TRBJ2-5; D gene unclear. Per germline, CDR1 SGHDT and CDR2 YYEEEE. This CDR3 region has 13 residues. V was cut by 0 bases and J by 4 bases, with 7 bases left in between. CDR3 in amino acids: CASSLVSGETQYF. DNA of the CDR3: TGTGCCAGCAGCTTGGTTTCGGGAGAGACCCAGTACTTC.

The chain's CDR3 is CASSWDSKNQPQHF. The CDR3 nucleotides are TGTGCCAGCAGTTGGGACAGTAAGAATCAGCCCCAGCATTTT. This rearrangement joins TRBV6-2 or TRBV6-3 to TRBJ1-5; TRBD1 matches at 7 bases. Trimming took 4 bases from V and 4 from J; bases not matched to a gene: 4. This CDR3 comprises 14 residues. From germline, CDR1 is MNHEY and CDR2 SVGEGT.

The chain couples TRBV6-1 to TRBJ2-6, with D unclear. This CDR3 contains 16 residues. V was cut by 1 base and J by 4 bases, with 11 bases left in between. Germline V gives CDR1 MNHNS, CDR2 SASEGT. The CDR3 coding sequence is TGTGCCAGCAGTGAAGTGGTTAGATCCGGGGCCAACGTCCTGACTTTC. Residues: CASSEVVRSGANVLTF.

The V gene is TRBV28, the J gene TRBJ1-5; perhaps TRBD1 as D (5 bases). This CDR3 is built from 12 residues. Germline V lookup: CDR1 MDHEN, CDR2 SYDVKM. The V end was cut by 7 bases, the J end by 5 bases, with 9 bases between. In DNA, the CDR3 is TGTGCCAGCACCTCGGGGGATCAGCCCCAGCATTTT. Translation gives CASTSGDQPQHF. Full variable domain (remainder filled in from reference TRBV28 and TRBJ1-5): DVKVTQSSRYLVKRTGEKVFLECVQDMDHENMFWYRQDPGLGLRLIYFSYDVKMKEKGDIPEGYSVSREKKERFSLILESASTNQTSMYLCASTSGDQPQHFGDGTRLSIL.

This clone was detected only a few times. The V call is TRBV6-1, the J call TRBJ2-2, with a weak D call TRBD2 (5 bases). The CDR3 has 15 residues. CDR1 is MNHNS and CDR2 is SASEGT in the germline V gene. The V and J ends lost 2 bases and 6 bases respectively, with 13 bases between them. The CDR3 region is CASSEPGGTAGELFF. The CDR3 DNA follows: TGTGCCAGCAGTGAACCAGGAGGAACAGCCGGGGAGCTGTTTTTT.

This rearrangement joins TRBV7-9 to TRBJ1-3; TRBD1 agrees at 7 bases. The junction had 7 bases not matched to a gene; V was cut back by 4 bases and J by 4 bases. The CDR3 sequence is 15 residues long. Per germline, CDR1 SEHNR and CDR2 FQNEAQ (reference sequence). The CDR3 DNA reads as TGTGCCAGCAGCTCATGGGGACAGATGGGAAACACCATATATTTT. This sequence encodes CASSSWGQMGNTIYF.

The CDR3 nucleotides are TGCGCCAGCAGCCCCGTTACGGGGAGCTCCTACAATGAGCAGTTCTTC. Protein: CASSPVTGSSYNEQFF. This chain links TRBV5-1 with TRBJ2-1; weak D call: TRBD2 (5 bases). Germline V gene sequence: CDR1 SGHRS, CDR2 YFSETQ. The CDR3 totals 16 residues. V dropped 4 bases and J dropped 0 bases, with 14 bases sitting between them.